The 14 T cell receptor beta chains below all came from one sample that was sequenced in a study of identical twins. TCRdb called the 5' RACE reads again in MiXCR, with one record for every CDR3 protein. The sample contains 450,000 or so distinct CDR3 sequences, 13% to 15% of which appear only once. A further study also used this sample, focusing on yellow fever vaccine responses in identical twins.

Sample: CD4+ T cells sorted from blood. The receptors were sampled from a woman between 18 and 30 years old in good health.

This clonotype was counted between two and nine times. The chain has TRBV6-2 or TRBV6-3 and TRBJ2-7, with 7 bases fitting TRBD1. The CDR3 runs to 16 residues. Germline V gene lookup returns CDR1 MNHEY and CDR2 SVGEGT. The junction had 10 bases not matched to a gene; V was cut back by 2 bases and J by 3 bases. The CDR3 reads CASSYPTRGQVYEQYF. CDR3 nucleotide sequence: TGTGCCAGCAGTTACCCCACCCGAGGACAGGTCTACGAGCAGTACTTC.

This clonotype was seen repeatedly, ten times or more. Germline and junction disagree at one end, which may indicate a read error. The V and J genes are TRBV5-1 and TRBJ2-6; D perhaps matches TRBD2 (5 bases). Germline values: CDR1 SGHRS, CDR2 YFSETQ. The CDR3 consists of 15 residues. The CDR3 sequence: CASSLGSSGANVLTF. The CDR3 DNA reads TGTGCCAGCAGTTTAGGGAGCTCTGGGGCCAACGTCCTGACTTTC.

This clonotype has a count of ten or more. This chain uses TRBV20-1 with TRBJ2-7; 13 bases are shared with TRBD2. Germline V lookup: CDR1 DFQATT, CDR2 SNEGSKA (reference sequence). The CDR3 runs to 16 residues. Losses at the gene ends were 3 bases for V and 2 bases for J; bases not matched to a gene: 7. The CDR3 sequence is CSASFDGTSGTYEQYF. In DNA, the CDR3 is TGCAGTGCTAGTTTCGACGGGACTAGCGGGACCTACGAGCAGTACTTC.

This clonotype was seen more than once but under ten times. The V gene is TRBV12-3 or TRBV12-4, the J gene TRBJ1-4; 10 bases fit TRBD1. This CDR3 region has 15 residues. J gave up 10 bases and V 5 bases, and 10 bases lay outside the gene matches. CDR3 nucleotides: TGTGCCAGCAGTAGATCCGGGACAGGGGCAGGAAAACTGTTTTTT. Residues: CASSRSGTGAGKLFF.

The chain employs TRBV29-1 and TRBJ2-7; D might be TRBD1 or TRBD2, each matching 5 bases. Deletions cut 3 bases from V and 4 bases from J, with 13 bases between. Per germline, CDR1 SQVTM and CDR2 ANQGSEA. CDR3 size: 13 residues. For the CDR3, the DNA is TGCAGCGTTGACGGCCGGGGCCGGTACGAGCAGTACTTC. Protein product: CSVDGRGRYEQYF.

The chain recombines TRBV28 with TRBJ1-5; perhaps TRBD1 as D (6 bases). Germline V gene lookup returns CDR1 MDHEN and CDR2 SYDVKM. The CDR3 length is 16 residues. V was pared by 3 bases and J by 4 bases, with 16 bases between. The CDR3, as DNA: TGTGCCAGCAGTTTCTCCAAGGGACACAAGAATCAGCCCCAGCATTTT. Its translation is CASSFSKGHKNQPQHF.

V usage is TRBV29-1 and J usage is TRBJ2-1, with D possibly matching TRBD2 (7 bases). Trimming cost V 7 bases and J 2 bases, with 21 bases left between them. The CDR3 sequence is 16 residues long. The germline gives CDR1 SQVTM, CDR2 ANQGSEA. For the CDR3, the DNA is TGCAGCGGGTCCTACGGGGGGCCGCGAACCTACAATGAGCAGTTCTTC. It is translated as CSGSYGGPRTYNEQFF.

This chain joins TRBV4-2 and TRBJ2-7; the D gene could be TRBD1 or TRBD2 (5 bases each). The CDR3 is 14 amino acids. V lost 4 bases to trimming and J lost 0 bases, with 10 bases between them. Germline assignment: CDR1 LGHNA and CDR2 YNFKEQ. Written as DNA, the CDR3 is TGTGCCAGCAGCCCCCGGGGACCCTCCTACGAGCAGTACTTC. This codes for CASSPRGPSYEQYF.

This clonotype was observed a few times. The gene calls are TRBV20-1 and TRBJ2-1, with 8 bases lining up with TRBD2. The length of the CDR3 is 14 residues. The V segment lost 2 bases and the J segment 7 bases; nucleotides outside the gene matches: 7. The germline gives CDR1 DFQATT, CDR2 SNEGSKA (reference sequence). The CDR3 loop reads CSARYGGAGNEQFF. The CDR3 DNA follows: TGCAGTGCTAGATACGGGGGGGCAGGTAATGAGCAGTTCTTC.

This clonotype has a handful of counts. This rearrangement joins TRBV7-8 to TRBJ1-5; D ambiguous. Germline V gives CDR1 SGHVS, CDR2 FQNEAQ. The V and J ends lost 4 bases and 7 bases respectively, with 8 bases between them. There are 12 residues in the CDR3. The CDR3 loop reads CASSYERQPQHF. The CDR3, as DNA: TGTGCCAGCAGCTATGAGCGGCAGCCCCAGCATTTT. The variable domain in full, completed from reference TRBV7-8 and TRBJ1-5, reads GAGVSQSPRYKVAKRGQDVALRCDPISGHVSLFWYQQALGQGPEFLTYFQNEAQLDKSGLPSDRFFAERPEGSVSTLKIQRTQQEDSAVYLCASSYERQPQHFGDGTRLSIL.

The V gene is TRBV18, the J gene TRBJ2-7, with a weak D call TRBD2 (5 bases). The CDR3 loop spans 12 amino acids. Germline-derived CDR1 and CDR2 are KGHSH and LQKENI. The germline V and J ends were trimmed by 1 base and 5 bases, with 6 bases remaining between them. CDR3 sequence: CASSPHGNEQYF. The CDR3 DNA reads as TGTGCCAGCTCACCACACGGGAACGAGCAGTACTTC.

V and J are TRBV19 and TRBJ2-1, with D perhaps TRBD1 (6 bases). The germline V and J ends were trimmed by 3 bases and 0 bases, with 18 bases remaining between them. This CDR3 comprises 18 residues. Germline V lookup: CDR1 LNHDA, CDR2 SQIVND (reference sequence). CDR3 sequence (DNA): TGTGCCAGTAGTATTGCCCTGACCCAGGGGCACTCCTACAATGAGCAGTTCTTC. Amino acids: CASSIALTQGHSYNEQFF.

This clonotype turned up a few times. The chain couples TRBV15 to TRBJ2-5, with 11 bases that match TRBD1. This CDR3 region has 14 residues. Germline CDR1 is LNHNV and CDR2 is YYDKDF (reference sequence). The ends lost 1 base at V and 8 bases at J; junction bases unmatched: 3. DNA of the CDR3: TGTGCCACCAGCAGAGTAGGGACAGGGGGAACCCAGTACTTC. It is translated as CATSRVGTGGTQYF.

This clonotype was counted between two and nine times. The chain carries TRBV6-1 and TRBJ1-1; maybe TRBD1 (5 bases). Germline V gene sequence: CDR1 MNHNS, CDR2 SASEGT. V was clipped by 6 bases and J by 6 bases, with 26 bases between them. The CDR3 loop spans 17 amino acids. CDR3 region: CASRRGDGRRGGSEAFF. The CDR3 bases are TGTGCCAGCAGACGCGGGGACGGCCGCCGGGGGGGGTCTGAAGCTTTCTTT.